This T cell receptor beta chain was observed in a study of lymphopenia after photon versus proton radiotherapy. The CDR3 contains 14 residues. V dropped 7 bases and J dropped 4 bases, with 19 bases sitting between them. The germline V gene has CDR1 SQVTM and CDR2 ANQGSEA. Clones were sequenced by immunoSEQ multiplex PCR, and TCRdb holds only the in-frame ones, with some missing. Among 75,000 or so clones listed, around 83% were seen once. V usage is TRBV29-1 and J usage is TRBJ1-1; D might be TRBD1 (5 bases). The TCR comes from a man aged 60 to 69 with pancreatic cancer. This sample comprised peripheral blood, obtained from a patient treated with proton-based radiotherapy. CDR3 DNA sequence: TGCAGCGGGACGACCGGGACTTCACTCACTGAAGCTTTCTTT. This gives the protein CSGTTGTSLTEAFF.